Listed below are T cell receptor beta chains from one sample, sequenced in a study of blood T cell repertoires in COVID-19. Assay: immunoSEQ multiplex PCR; the TCRdb copy retains only in-frame clones and omits some. The sample has under 250,000 clones; 80% to 90% are singletons. The sample was peripheral blood. The source of these receptors is a woman in her 70s with acute or convalescent COVID-19. Both conserved end residues are part of each CDR3. Each record gives: D gene, V gene, J gene, CDR3 protein, CDR3 DNA. The D gene is left open where the match is weak.

NA	TRBV6-5	TRBJ2-3	CASSPYGTHTQYF	TGTGCCAGCAGTCCCTACGGGACACATACGCAGTATTTT
NA	TRBV6-5	TRBJ1-1	CASRTGTLNTEAFF	TGTGCCAGCAGGACCGGGACATTGAACACTGAAGCTTTCTTT
TRBD1	TRBV7-9	TRBJ1-2	CASSPSRQGNYGYTF	TGTGCCAGCAGCCCCTCTAGACAGGGCAACTATGGCTACACCTTC
NA	TRBV15	TRBJ2-7	CATSRDFSQMDEQYF	TGTGCCACCAGCAGAGATTTTTCCCAGATGGACGAGCAGTACTTC
TRBD1	TRBV4-2	TRBJ1-3	CASSQPGQGILSGNTIYF	TGTGCCAGCAGCCAGCCGGGACAGGGGATCCTGAGCGGAAACACCATATATTTT
TRBD1	TRBV7-9	TRBJ2-5	CASSYRQGTQETQYF	TGTGCCAGCAGCTACCGACAGGGGACACAAGAGACCCAGTACTTC
TRBD1	TRBV16	TRBJ2-7	CASSPTGHLSYEQYF	TGTGCCAGCAGTCCGACAGGGCACCTCTCCTACGAGCAGTACTTC
NA	TRBV6-1	TRBJ1-6	CASSEEWGTNSPLHF	TGTGCCAGCAGTGAAGAGTGGGGCACGAATTCACCCCTCCACTTT
TRBD1	TRBV27	TRBJ1-3	CASMNRGTGNTIYF	TGTGCCAGCATGAACAGGGGAACTGGAAACACCATATATTTT
TRBD1	TRBV11-2	TRBJ2-7	CASSLGVGTGASYEQYF	TGTGCCAGCAGCTTAGGAGTCGGGACAGGGGCGTCCTACGAGCAGTACTTC
NA	TRBV3-1/TRBV3-2	TRBJ1-3	CASSQAGLGNTIYF	TGTGCCAGCAGCCAAGCAGGGCTTGGAAACACCATATATTTT
NA	TRBV3-1/TRBV3-2	TRBJ1-3	CASSQGTVSGNTIYF	TGTGCCAGCAGCCAAGGGACAGTCTCTGGAAACACCATATATTTT